The 28 T cell receptor beta chains reported below all come from one sample, sequenced in a study of PD-1 blockade in classical Hodgkin lymphoma. Using immunoSEQ multiplex PCR, the repertoire was profiled, and TCRdb retains in-frame clones only, with some absent. Of 30,000 to 40,000 clones in the sample, around 80% are singletons; the top ten hold around 15%. Following autologous stem cell transplantation, relapse occurred in every patient, and exposure to brentuximab vedotin varied. The sequencing here drew on peripheral blood mononuclear cells (PBMCs), taken before the second cycle of nivolumab. The receptors shown here come from a human donor with classical Hodgkin lymphoma.

V and J are TRBV5-1 and TRBJ2-5; 14 bases are a match to TRBD2. Per germline, CDR1 SGHRS and CDR2 YFSETQ. The CDR3 spans 19 residues. Unmatched junction bases numbered 12, after V lost 0 bases and J lost 5 bases. CDR3 DNA: TGCGCCAGCAGCTTGGATGGACTAGCGGGGGGCAACGACGCGGAGACCCAGTACTTC. Protein product: CASSLDGLAGGNDAETQYF. Full variable domain (rest looked up from reference TRBV5-1 and TRBJ2-5): KAGVTQTPRYLIKTRGQQVTLSCSPISGHRSVSWYQQTPGQGLQFLFEYFSETQRNKGNFPGRFSGRQFSNSRSEMNVSTLELGDSALYLCASSLDGLAGGNDAETQYFGPGTRLLVL.

The V call is TRBV5-6, the J call TRBJ1-3, with D hard to call. Germline V gene data show CDR1 as SGHDT and CDR2 as YYEEEE. Trimming removed 4 bases at V and 14 bases at J, with 16 bases between. The CDR3 runs to 12 residues. CDR3 sequence reads: CASSNRGRPVYF. The CDR3 coding sequence is TGTGCCAGCAGCAACCGCGGACGCCCAGTATATTTT. Variable domain in full (rest from reference TRBV5-6 and TRBJ1-3): DAGVTQSPTHLIKTRGQQVTLRCSPKSGHDTVSWYQQALGQGPQFIFQYYEEEERQRGNFPDRFSGHQFPNYSSELNVNALLLGDSALYLCASSNRGRPVYFGEGSWLTVV.

The chain carries TRBV19 and TRBJ1-3; D is uncertain. The CDR3 is 12 amino acids. V was clipped by 8 bases and J by 4 bases, with 9 bases between them. Per the germline V gene, CDR1 is LNHDA and CDR2 is SQIVND (reference sequence). The CDR3 sequence: CASSYPGNTIYF. The CDR3 DNA is TGTGCCAGTTCCTACCCCGGAAACACCATATATTTT.

J is TRBJ2-5 and V is TRBV13; 7 nucleotides match TRBD2. CDR3 length: 15 amino acids. After removal of 2 bases from V and 5 bases from J, the junction contained 8 bases not matched to a gene. Germline CDR1 and CDR2: PRHDT and FYEKMQ (reference sequence). The CDR3 spells CASSLSAAGEETQYF. CDR3 DNA sequence: TGTGCCAGCAGCTTATCCGCCGCGGGGGAGGAGACCCAGTACTTC.

The chain uses TRBV19 and TRBJ2-2; TRBD2 agrees at 8 bases. The germline V gene encodes CDR1 LNHDA and CDR2 SQIVND (reference sequence). This CDR3 has 18 amino acids. Germline trimming cut 3 bases from V and 5 bases from J; bases unmatched to any gene: 14. CDR3 sequence (DNA): TGTGCCAGTAGTATGCACGACGACGGGGGGGCCCGGACCGGGGAGCTGTTTTTT. Translating gives CASSMHDDGGARTGELFF.

The chain joins TRBV5-1 to TRBJ1-1; D is unresolved. The CDR3 length is 15 residues. The germline V gene has CDR1 SGHRS and CDR2 YFSETQ. The V end lost 4 bases, the J end lost 0 bases, and 13 bases lay between the germline ends. The CDR3 region has the DNA TGCGCCAGCAGCCCTCGCTCCACATTGAACACTGAAGCTTTCTTT. This sequence encodes CASSPRSTLNTEAFF.

The chain employs TRBV6-5 and TRBJ2-3, with D perhaps TRBD1 or TRBD2 (5 bases each). This CDR3 has 14 amino acids. Per germline, CDR1 MNHEY and CDR2 SVGAGI. Trimming shortened V by 4 bases and J by 2 bases, and 10 bases separated the two germline ends. The DNA of the CDR3 is TGTGCCAGCAGTTTGAGGGGACCCACAGATACGCAGTATTTT. Translation gives CASSLRGPTDTQYF.

A word on this clone: A junction boundary mismatches the germline segment, possibly from a read error. The CDR3 DNA follows: TGTGCCAGCAGGGAAGGGACAGGGGGAAGTCAGCCCCAGCATTTT. Amino acids: CASREGTGGSQPQHF. The rearrangement uses TRBV2 and TRBJ1-5; 11 bases map to TRBD1. CDR3 length equals 15 residues. Germline lookup yields CDR1 SNHLY and CDR2 FYNNEI.

The CDR3 sequence: CASSLESGTGYEQYF. CDR3 bases: TGTGCCAGCAGCCTCGAGAGCGGGACAGGCTACGAGCAGTACTTC. V and J are TRBV7-6 and TRBJ2-7; possibly TRBD1 for D (8 bases). V gave up 5 bases and J gave up 3 bases, with 17 bases separating them. The CDR3 sequence is 15 residues long. Germline V CDR1 and CDR2: SGHVS, FNYEAQ.

The CDR3 loop reads CASSVPPQETQYF. The CDR3 nucleotides read TGTGCCAGCAGTGTTCCCCCTCAAGAGACCCAGTACTTC. The chain has TRBV6-1 and TRBJ2-5; D gene ambiguous. The germline gives CDR1 MNHNS, CDR2 SASEGT. Trimming left V 4 bases short and J 2 bases short, with 8 bases between. The CDR3 runs 13 residues.

This clone was seen at least ten times. The gene calls are TRBV4-3 and TRBJ1-6, with D tentatively TRBD1 (5 bases). The CDR3 runs 15 residues. Germline CDR1 and CDR2: LGHNA and YSLEER. The V gene lost 1 base and the J gene lost 9 bases, with 13 bases spanning the gap. DNA for the CDR3: TGCGCCAGCAGCCAAGGGGGGTGGCAGGGTTCACCCCTCCACTTT. It translates to CASSQGGWQGSPLHF.

CDR3: CASSARYSTDTQYF. The CDR3 region has the DNA TGTGCCAGCTCAGCACGTTATAGCACAGATACGCAGTATTTT. V gene TRBV18 combines with J gene TRBJ2-3; no definite D call. The ends were cut back, 5 bases at V and 0 bases at J, with 9 bases in the middle. Germline CDR1 is KGHSH and CDR2 is LQKENI. CDR3 length: 14 amino acids.

The chain carries TRBV4-1 and TRBJ2-7, with TRBD1 matching 9 bases. Germline V gene data show CDR1 as MGHRA and CDR2 as YSYEKL. The CDR3 covers 17 residues. V gave up 0 bases and J gave up 5 bases; unmatched junction bases: 11. CDR3 sequence (DNA): TGCGCCAGCAGCCAAGAAAGGGGACAGGGTTCATCTAACGAGCAGTACTTC. This gives the protein CASSQERGQGSSNEQYF.

The chain links TRBV5-1 to TRBJ2-7; D is uncertain. CDR3 length: 14 amino acids. The V gene's germline CDR1 is SGHRS and CDR2 YFSETQ. The V end lost 1 base, the J end lost 2 bases, and 10 bases lay between the germline ends. The CDR3 DNA reads as TGCGCCAGCAGCTTGTTAGTCCACACCTACGAGCAGTACTTC. This codes for CASSLLVHTYEQYF. The entire variable domain, with the rest obtained from reference TRBV5-1 and TRBJ2-7, is as follows: KAGVTQTPRYLIKTRGQQVTLSCSPISGHRSVSWYQQTPGQGLQFLFEYFSETQRNKGNFPGRFSGRQFSNSRSEMNVSTLELGDSALYLCASSLLVHTYEQYFGPGTRLTVT.

This clone showed up just once. The chain combines TRBV2 with TRBJ1-1; D unresolved. CDR1 and CDR2 from the germline V gene are SNHLY and FYNNEI. V was trimmed by 6 bases and J by 2 bases, leaving 13 bases between them. This CDR3 is 14 amino acids long. This CDR3 reads CASSPITLNTEAFF. CDR3 sequence (DNA): TGTGCCAGCAGCCCCATTACACTAAACACTGAAGCTTTCTTT. Using reference TRBV2 and TRBJ1-1 for the parts outside the CDR3, the full variable domain is EPEVTQTPSHQVTQMGQEVILRCVPISNHLYFYWYRQILGQKVEFLVSFYNNEISEKSEIFDDQFSVERPDGSNFTLKIRSTKLEDSAMYFCASSPITLNTEAFFGQGTRLTVV.

This chain joins TRBV4-1 and TRBJ1-2; D remains ambiguous. The CDR3 length is 15 residues. The V gene's germline CDR1 is MGHRA and CDR2 YSYEKL. V lost 2 bases and J 8 bases, leaving 18 bases between the germline ends. DNA of the CDR3: TGCGCCAGCAGCCAACATCGACGGGCCCCATTGGGCTACACCTTC. Translated: CASSQHRRAPLGYTF.

The genes are TRBV6-1 and TRBJ1-1, with TRBD1 matching 7 bases. In germline, CDR1 is MNHNS, CDR2 SASEGT. The CDR3 spans 13 residues. J was trimmed by 7 bases and V by 5 bases; bases with no gene match: 7. CDR3 amino acids: CASSRQGRFEAFF. The DNA of the CDR3 is TGTGCCAGCAGTAGACAGGGTAGGTTTGAAGCTTTCTTT.

The chain combines TRBV4-2 with TRBJ2-7; D is possibly TRBD1 or TRBD2 (5 bases each). CDR3 length: 15 amino acids. Germline CDR1 is LGHNA and CDR2 is YNFKEQ. Trimming took 4 bases from V and 4 from J, leaving 17 bases between them. The CDR3 DNA is TGTGCCAGCAGCCGGGGGACGGGCGAGGGTTACGAGCAGTACTTC. Translated: CASSRGTGEGYEQYF.

This sequence joins TRBV6-5 and TRBJ2-4; a possible D gene is TRBD1 (6 bases). Trimming removed 6 bases from V and 3 bases from J, with 9 bases in between. This CDR3 comprises 13 residues. Looked up from germline, CDR1 is MNHEY and CDR2 is SVGAGI. The CDR3 bases are TGTGCCAGCAGACGGACAGACAAAAACATTCAGTACTTC. Protein product: CASRRTDKNIQYF.

As regards this clone: Other nucleotide sequences from this sample produce the same CDR3. The rearrangement joins TRBV29-1 to TRBJ1-4; D gene ambiguous. V shed 4 bases and J shed 1 base, with 4 bases lying between them. The CDR3 totals 12 residues. The germline CDR1 and CDR2 sequences are SQVTM and ANQGSEA. The CDR3 DNA sequence: TGCAGCGTTGGAATAACTAATGAAAAACTGTTTTTT. As protein: CSVGITNEKLFF.

The chain uses TRBV5-4 and TRBJ1-3; perhaps TRBD1 as D (5 bases). The CDR3 sequence is 13 residues long. V was clipped by 5 bases and J by 7 bases, with 13 bases between them. The germline CDR1 and CDR2 sequences are SGHNT and YYREEE (reference sequence). The CDR3 nucleotides are TGTGCCAGCAGTACGGACGGGGGGAACACCATATATTTT. Translating it yields CASSTDGGNTIYF.

The V gene is TRBV12-5, the J gene TRBJ2-5; 7 bases are shared with TRBD1. This CDR3 spans 13 amino acids. Germline CDR1 LGHNT, CDR2 FRNRAP. The V and J ends lost 5 bases and 5 bases, in that order; junction bases with no gene match: 5. CDR3 coding DNA: TGTGCTAGTGGTCCCACAGGGGTGGAGACCCAGTACTTC. Translated, it gives CASGPTGVETQYF.

The CDR3 nucleotides are TGTGCCATCAGTGTGGGAGGAGATACGCAGTATTTT. This sequence encodes CAISVGGDTQYF. J is TRBJ2-3 and V is TRBV10-3; possibly TRBD2 for D (6 bases). The V end was cut by 4 bases, the J end by 5 bases, with 7 bases between. Per the germline V gene, CDR1 is ENHRY and CDR2 is SYGVKD. This CDR3 contains 12 residues.

This rearrangement joins TRBV6-1 to TRBJ2-2, with D hard to call. The V end was cut by 1 base, the J end by 8 bases, with 20 bases between. The CDR3 consists of 17 residues. CDR1 and CDR2 (germline): MNHNS, SASEGT. The CDR3 loop reads CASSEGATRRVPGELFF. As DNA, the CDR3 is TGTGCCAGCAGTGAAGGGGCCACCCGAAGGGTACCGGGGGAGCTGTTTTTT.

V usage is TRBV7-3 and J usage is TRBJ1-2; no definite D call. Germline CDR1 SGHTA, CDR2 FQGTGA. The germline V and J ends were trimmed by 3 bases and 4 bases, with 9 bases remaining between them. The CDR3 totals 13 residues. The CDR3 loop reads CASSLSGVYGYTF. CDR3 coding DNA: TGTGCCAGCAGCTTGTCGGGTGTCTATGGCTACACCTTC.

The rearrangement links TRBV7-2 to TRBJ2-7; the D gene is possibly TRBD1 (6 bases). CDR1 SGHTA and CDR2 FQGNSA come from the germline V gene. The V end was cut by 5 bases, the J end by 1 base, with 15 bases between. The CDR3 runs 15 residues. Written as DNA, the CDR3 is TGTGCCAGCAGCCTGGGAACAGGGCGATCCTACGAGCAGTACTTC. The encoded protein is CASSLGTGRSYEQYF.

This clone was observed once. The chain carries TRBV5-1 and TRBJ1-1; 7 nucleotides line up with TRBD1. Germline trimming cut 4 bases from V and 3 bases from J; bases unmatched to any gene: 9. Germline lookup yields CDR1 SGHRS and CDR2 YFSETQ. This CDR3 spans 15 amino acids. The CDR3 nucleotides read TGCGCCAGCAGCCCGAGACAGGGAGGGGACACTGAAGCTTTCTTT. It translates to CASSPRQGGDTEAFF.

This clone was found many times. The chain links TRBV6-1 to TRBJ2-3; 10 bases fit TRBD2. Germline CDR1 and CDR2: MNHNS and SASEGT. The CDR3 covers 17 residues. With 2 bases clipped from V and 2 bases from J, the junction kept 7 bases outside the gene matches. The CDR3 region is CASSEYKRGGLTDTQYF. CDR3 bases: TGTGCCAGCAGTGAATATAAGCGGGGGGGCCTCACAGATACGCAGTATTTT.